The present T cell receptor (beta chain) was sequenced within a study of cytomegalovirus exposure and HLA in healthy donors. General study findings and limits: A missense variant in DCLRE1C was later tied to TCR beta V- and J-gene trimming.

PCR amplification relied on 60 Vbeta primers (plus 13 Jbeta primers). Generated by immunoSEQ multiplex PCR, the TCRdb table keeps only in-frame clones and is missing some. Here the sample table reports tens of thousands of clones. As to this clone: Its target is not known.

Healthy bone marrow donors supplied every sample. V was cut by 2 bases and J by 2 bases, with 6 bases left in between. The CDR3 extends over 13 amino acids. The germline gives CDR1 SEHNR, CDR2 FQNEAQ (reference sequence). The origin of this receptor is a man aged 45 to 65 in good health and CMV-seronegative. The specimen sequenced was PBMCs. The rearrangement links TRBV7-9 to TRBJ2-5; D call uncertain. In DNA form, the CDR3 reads TGTGCCAGCAGCTTACAAGAGCAAGAGACCCAGTACTTC. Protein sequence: CASSLQEQETQYF.